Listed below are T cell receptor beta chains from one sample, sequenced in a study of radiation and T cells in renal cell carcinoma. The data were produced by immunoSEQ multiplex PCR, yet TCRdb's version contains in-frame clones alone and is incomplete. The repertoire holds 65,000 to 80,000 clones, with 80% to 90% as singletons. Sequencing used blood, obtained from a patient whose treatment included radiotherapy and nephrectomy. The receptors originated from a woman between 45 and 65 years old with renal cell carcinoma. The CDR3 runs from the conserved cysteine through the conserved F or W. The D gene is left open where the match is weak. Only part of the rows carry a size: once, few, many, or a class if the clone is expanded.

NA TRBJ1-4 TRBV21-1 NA CASVFPGLKNEKLFF TGTGCCAGCGTATTCCCGGGACTGAAAAATGAAAAACTGTTTTTT
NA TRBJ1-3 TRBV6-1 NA CASSPRSSGNTIYF TGTGCCAGCAGTCCGCGGAGTTCTGGAAACACCATATATTTT
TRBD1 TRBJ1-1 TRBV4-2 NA CASSLRTGVLLTEAFF TGTGCCAGCAGCCTACGGACAGGGGTTCTGCTCACTGAAGCTTTCTTT
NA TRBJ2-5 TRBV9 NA CASSAGGTRRETQYF TGTGCCAGCAGCGCAGGGGGGACCCGACGTGAGACCCAGTACTTC
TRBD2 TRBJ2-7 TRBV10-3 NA CAIREAGDSYEQYF TGTGCCATCAGGGAAGCGGGAGACTCCTACGAGCAGTACTTC
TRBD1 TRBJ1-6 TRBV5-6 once CASSRVGTGSSPLHF TGTGCCAGCAGCCGTGTCGGGACAGGCTCCTCACCCCTCCACTTT
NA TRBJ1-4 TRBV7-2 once CASTRGVSNEKLFF TGTGCCAGCACCCGGGGAGTCTCTAATGAAAAACTGTTTTTT
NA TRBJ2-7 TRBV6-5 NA CASSGTVGEQYF TGTGCCAGCAGTGGGACGGTGGGGGAGCAGTACTTC
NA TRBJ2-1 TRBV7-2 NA CASSFRRGHYNEQFF TGTGCCAGCAGCTTCCGGCGGGGGCACTACAATGAGCAGTTCTTC
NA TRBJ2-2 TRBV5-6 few CASSLKGTGELFF TGTGCCAGCAGCTTGAAAGGCACCGGGGAGCTGTTTTTT
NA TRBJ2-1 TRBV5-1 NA CASSLAIFNEQFF TGCGCCAGCAGCCTGGCCATCTTCAATGAGCAGTTCTTC
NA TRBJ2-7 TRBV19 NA CASSLNMQLYEQYF TGTGCCAGTAGCCTTAATATGCAACTCTACGAGCAGTACTTC
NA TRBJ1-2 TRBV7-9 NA CASSAPEIGLRPYGYTF TGTGCCAGCAGCGCCCCCGAAATAGGTCTTAGACCTTATGGCTACACCTTC
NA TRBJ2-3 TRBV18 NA CASSPPMRVLSTDTQYF TGTGCCAGCTCACCACCTATGCGGGTTTTGAGCACAGATACGCAGTATTTT
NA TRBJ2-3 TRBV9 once CASSVAGSDTQYF TGTGCCAGCAGCGTAGCAGGGTCGGATACGCAGTATTTT
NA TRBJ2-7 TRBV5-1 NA CASSLAGFSRKGGTRVEYEQYF TGCGCCAGCAGCTTGGCTGGTTTCAGTCGAAAGGGCGGGACTCGGGTGGAGTACGAGCAGTACTTC
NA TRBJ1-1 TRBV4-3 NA CASSQEGGMNTEAFF TGCGCCAGCAGCCAAGAGGGAGGGATGAACACTGAAGCTTTCTTT
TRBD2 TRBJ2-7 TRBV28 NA CASSESQGGDYEQYF TGTGCCAGCAGCGAGAGCCAGGGAGGGGACTACGAGCAGTACTTC
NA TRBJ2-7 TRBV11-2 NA CASSPTTGSYEQYF TGTGCCAGCAGCCCAACTACAGGCTCCTACGAGCAGTACTTC
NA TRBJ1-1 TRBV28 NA CASSPIPGAREAFF TGTGCCAGCAGTCCGATTCCCGGGGCCAGAGAAGCTTTCTTT
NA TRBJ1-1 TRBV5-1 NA CASSLASEFTEAFF TGCGCCAGCAGCTTGGCCTCCGAGTTCACTGAAGCTTTCTTT
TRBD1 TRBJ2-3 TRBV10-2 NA CASSTGGTDTQYF TGCGCCAGTTCGACAGGGGGTACAGATACGCAGTATTTT
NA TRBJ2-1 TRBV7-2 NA CASSSPSYDEQFF TGTGCCAGCAGCTCGCCTTCCTACGATGAGCAGTTCTTC
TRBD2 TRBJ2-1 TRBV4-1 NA CASSEAGGRGNEQFF TGCGCCAGCAGCGAAGCGGGAGGCAGGGGTAATGAGCAGTTCTTC
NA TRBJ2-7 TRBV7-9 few CASSFLGEQYF TGTGCCAGCAGCTTCCTCGGGGAGCAGTACTTC
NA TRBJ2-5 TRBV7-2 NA CASSPNGGETQYF TGTGCCAGCAGCCCTAATGGGGGGGAGACCCAGTACTTC
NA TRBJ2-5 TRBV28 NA CASSSSGTPRQETQYF TGTGCCAGCAGTTCCTCCGGGACTCCGAGACAAGAGACCCAGTACTTC
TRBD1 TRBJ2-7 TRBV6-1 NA CASSARTGSSYEQYF TGTGCCAGCTCTGCGAGGACAGGGAGCTCCTACGAGCAGTACTTC
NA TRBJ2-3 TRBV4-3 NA CASSQDQGRGLPDTQYF TGCGCCAGCAGCCAAGATCAGGGCAGGGGCTTGCCAGATACGCAGTATTTT
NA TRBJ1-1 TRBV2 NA CASSEKGYTEAFF TGTGCCAGCAGTGAGAAGGGATACACTGAAGCTTTCTTT
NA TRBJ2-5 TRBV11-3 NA CASSPGSEGRETQYF TGTGCCAGCAGCCCGGGGTCTGAGGGGAGAGAGACCCAGTACTTC
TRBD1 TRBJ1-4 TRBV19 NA CASLGTGEEKLFF TGTGCCAGTTTGGGGACAGGGGAAGAAAAACTGTTTTTT
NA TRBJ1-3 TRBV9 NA CASSFTTESGNTIYF TGTGCCAGCAGCTTCACTACGGAATCTGGAAACACCATATATTTT
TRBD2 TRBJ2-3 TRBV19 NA CASSLSGLAGDTDTQYF TGTGCCAGTAGTCTAAGTGGACTAGCGGGGGACACAGATACGCAGTATTTT
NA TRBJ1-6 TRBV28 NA CASSPQLGGDNSPLHF TGTGCCAGCAGTCCGCAACTGGGGGGAGATAATTCACCCCTCCACTTT
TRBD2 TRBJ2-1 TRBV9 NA CASSVASAGREVGEQFF TGTGCCAGCAGCGTAGCCTCGGCGGGCCGGGAGGTGGGTGAGCAGTTCTTC
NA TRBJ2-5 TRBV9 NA CASSSEGETQYF TGTGCCAGCAGCTCAGAGGGAGAGACCCAGTACTTC
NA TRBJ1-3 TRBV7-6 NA CASSPRIWVAGNTIYF TGTGCCAGCAGCCCGCGGATATGGGTAGCGGGAAACACCATATATTTT
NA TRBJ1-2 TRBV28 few CASSLFRGTIDYGYTF TGTGCCAGCAGTTTGTTTCGGGGGACCATAGACTATGGCTACACCTTC
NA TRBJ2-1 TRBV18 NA CASSPQARDNEQFF TGTGCCAGCTCACCACAAGCGAGGGACAATGAGCAGTTCTTC
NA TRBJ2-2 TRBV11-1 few CASSLVIGELFF TGTGCCAGCAGCTTAGTCATCGGGGAGCTGTTTTTT
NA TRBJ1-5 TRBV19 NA CASSINEGSDNQPQHF TGTGCCAGTAGTATAAATGAGGGCTCTGATAATCAGCCCCAGCATTTT
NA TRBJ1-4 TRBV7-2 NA CASSLAGREKLFF TGTGCCAGCAGCTTAGCGGGGCGGGAAAAACTGTTTTTT
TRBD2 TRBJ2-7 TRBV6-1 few CASSALLGGSSYEQYF TGTGCCAGCAGTGCCCTGCTCGGGGGGAGCTCCTACGAGCAGTACTTC
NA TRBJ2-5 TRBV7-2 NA CASSPGPYRAQYF TGTGCCAGCAGCCCTGGGCCTTATAGGGCCCAGTACTTC
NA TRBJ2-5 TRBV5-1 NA CASSLAFRVQETQYF TGCGCCAGCAGCTTGGCATTTCGGGTACAAGAGACCCAGTACTTC
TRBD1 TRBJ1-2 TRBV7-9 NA CASTKDRNYGYTF TGTGCCAGCACCAAGGACAGGAACTATGGCTACACCTTC
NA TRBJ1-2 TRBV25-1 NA CASRRGVDYGYTF TGTGCCAGCAGGAGGGGAGTTGACTATGGCTACACCTTC
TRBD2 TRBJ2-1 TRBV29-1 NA CSATSGSSSYNEQFF TGCAGCGCGACTAGCGGGTCAAGCTCCTACAATGAGCAGTTCTTC
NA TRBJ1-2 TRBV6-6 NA CASRIPSGYTF TGTGCCAGCAGGATACCCTCTGGCTACACCTTC
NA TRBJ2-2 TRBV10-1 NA CASSDRTGELFF TGCGCCAGCTCAGATAGGACCGGGGAGCTGTTTTTT
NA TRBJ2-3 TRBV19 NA CASSENGGGFVADTQYF TGTGCCAGTAGTGAGAATGGGGGGGGCTTTGTCGCAGATACGCAGTATTTT
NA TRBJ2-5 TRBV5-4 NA CASSSSRDWETQYF TGTGCCAGCAGCTCGTCAAGGGATTGGGAGACCCAGTACTTC